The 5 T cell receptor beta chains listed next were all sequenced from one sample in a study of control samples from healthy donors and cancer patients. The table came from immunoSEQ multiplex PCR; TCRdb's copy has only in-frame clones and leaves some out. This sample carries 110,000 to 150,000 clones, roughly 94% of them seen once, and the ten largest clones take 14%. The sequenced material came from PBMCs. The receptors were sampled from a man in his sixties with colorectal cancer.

CDR3 coding DNA: TGTGCCAGCTCACCACCGAATGGTGAAAAACTGTTTTTT. This gives the protein CASSPPNGEKLFF. This chain joins TRBV18 and TRBJ1-4; D not resolved. The CDR3 runs 13 residues. Germline V gene sequence: CDR1 KGHSH, CDR2 LQKENI. V lost 0 bases and J 7 bases, leaving 6 bases between the germline ends.

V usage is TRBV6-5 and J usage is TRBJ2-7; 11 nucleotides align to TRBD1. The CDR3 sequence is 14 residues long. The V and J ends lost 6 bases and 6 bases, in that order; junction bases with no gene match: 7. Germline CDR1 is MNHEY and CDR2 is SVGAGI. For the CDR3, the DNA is TGTGCCAGCAGAACCGGGGACAGGGGGGTCGAGCAGTACTTC. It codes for CASRTGDRGVEQYF.

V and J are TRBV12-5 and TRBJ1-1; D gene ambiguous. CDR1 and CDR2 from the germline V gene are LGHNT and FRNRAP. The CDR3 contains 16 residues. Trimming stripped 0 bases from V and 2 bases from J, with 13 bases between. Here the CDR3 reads CASGLVMGRGNTEAFF. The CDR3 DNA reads TGTGCTAGTGGTTTGGTAATGGGAAGAGGCAACACTGAAGCTTTCTTT.

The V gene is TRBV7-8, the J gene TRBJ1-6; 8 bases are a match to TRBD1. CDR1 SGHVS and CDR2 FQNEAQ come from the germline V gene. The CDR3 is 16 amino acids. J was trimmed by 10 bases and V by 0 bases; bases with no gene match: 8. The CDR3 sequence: CASSLARQGAPSPLHF. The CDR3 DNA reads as TGTGCCAGCAGCTTAGCGCGGCAGGGGGCCCCCTCACCCCTCCACTTT.

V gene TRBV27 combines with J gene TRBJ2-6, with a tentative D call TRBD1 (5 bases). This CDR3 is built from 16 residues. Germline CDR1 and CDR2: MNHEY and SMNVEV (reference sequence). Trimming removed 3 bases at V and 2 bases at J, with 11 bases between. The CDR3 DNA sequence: TGTGCCAGCAGTTTGGGAAGGGGCGCTGGGGCCAACGTCCTGACTTTC. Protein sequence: CASSLGRGAGANVLTF.